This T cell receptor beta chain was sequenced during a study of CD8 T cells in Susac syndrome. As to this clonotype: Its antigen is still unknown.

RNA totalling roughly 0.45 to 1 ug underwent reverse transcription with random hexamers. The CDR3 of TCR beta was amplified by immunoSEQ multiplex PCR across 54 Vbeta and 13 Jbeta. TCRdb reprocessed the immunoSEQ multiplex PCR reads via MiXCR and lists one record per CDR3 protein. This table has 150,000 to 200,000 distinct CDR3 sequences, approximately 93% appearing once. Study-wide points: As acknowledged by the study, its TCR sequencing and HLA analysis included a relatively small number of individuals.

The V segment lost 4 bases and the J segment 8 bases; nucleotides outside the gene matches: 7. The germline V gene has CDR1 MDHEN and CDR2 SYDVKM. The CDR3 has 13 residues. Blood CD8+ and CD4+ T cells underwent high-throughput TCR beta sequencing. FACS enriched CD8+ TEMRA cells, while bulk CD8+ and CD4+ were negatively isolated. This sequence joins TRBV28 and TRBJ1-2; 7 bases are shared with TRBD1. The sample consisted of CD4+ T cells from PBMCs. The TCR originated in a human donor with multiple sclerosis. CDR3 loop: CASSWGTERGYTF. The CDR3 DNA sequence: TGTGCCAGCAGTTGGGGGACAGAACGCGGCTACACCTTC.